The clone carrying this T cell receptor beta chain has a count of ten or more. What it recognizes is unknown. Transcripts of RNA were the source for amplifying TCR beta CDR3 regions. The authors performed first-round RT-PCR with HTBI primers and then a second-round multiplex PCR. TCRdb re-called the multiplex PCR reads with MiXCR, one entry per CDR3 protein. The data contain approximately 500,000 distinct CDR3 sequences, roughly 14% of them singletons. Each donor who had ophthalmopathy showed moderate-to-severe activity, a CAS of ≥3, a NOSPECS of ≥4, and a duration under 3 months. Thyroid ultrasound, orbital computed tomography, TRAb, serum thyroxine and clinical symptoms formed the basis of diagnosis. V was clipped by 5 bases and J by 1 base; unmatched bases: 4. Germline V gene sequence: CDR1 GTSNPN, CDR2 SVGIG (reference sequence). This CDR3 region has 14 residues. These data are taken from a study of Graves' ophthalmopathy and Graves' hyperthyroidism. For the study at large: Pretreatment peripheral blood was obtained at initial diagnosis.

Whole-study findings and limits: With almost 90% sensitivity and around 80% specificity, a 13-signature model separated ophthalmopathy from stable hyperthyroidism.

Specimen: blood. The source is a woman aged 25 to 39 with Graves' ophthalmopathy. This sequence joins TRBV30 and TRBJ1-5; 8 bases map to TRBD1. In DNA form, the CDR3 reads TGTGCCTGGGACAGGGGTGGAAGCAATCAGCCCCAGCATTTT. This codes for CAWDRGGSNQPQHF.